A single sample is the source of the 5 T cell receptor beta chains below, sequenced in a study of blood T cell repertoires in COVID-19. Using immunoSEQ multiplex PCR, the repertoire was profiled, and TCRdb retains in-frame clones only, with some absent. In the table there are 110,000 to 150,000 clones, 75% to 90% of which are singletons. The specimen was peripheral blood. These receptors originate from a man in his sixties with active or convalescent COVID-19.

V usage is TRBV3-1 (or the pseudogene TRBV3-2) and J usage is TRBJ2-5; possibly TRBD1 for D (5 bases). Germline CDR1 LGHDT, CDR2 YNNKEL (reference sequence). V lost 0 bases to trimming and J lost 1 base, with 9 bases between them. The CDR3 length is 15 residues. In DNA, the CDR3 is TGTGCCAGCAGCCAAGATGGCAGGGCCCAAGAGACCCAGTACTTC. This sequence encodes CASSQDGRAQETQYF.

The chain joins TRBV4-2 to TRBJ1-1; 9 bases agree with TRBD1. V was clipped by 2 bases and J by 1 base; unmatched bases: 2. The V gene's germline CDR1 is LGHNA and CDR2 YNFKEQ. CDR3 length: 15 residues. CDR3 nucleotides: TGTGCCAGCAGCCAACCGGGACAGGGGAACACTGAAGCTTTCTTT. Its translation: CASSQPGQGNTEAFF.

The gene calls are TRBV5-3 and TRBJ2-1, with a tentative D call TRBD2 (5 bases). TRBV5-3 is marked as an open reading frame, function uncertain. The CDR3 is 13 amino acids. V was clipped by 0 bases and J by 9 bases, with 10 bases between them. The CDR3 reads CARSLGLGVEQFF. The CDR3 nucleotides read TGTGCCAGAAGCTTGGGTCTCGGGGTTGAGCAGTTCTTC.

The V and J genes are TRBV6-6 and TRBJ2-5; possibly TRBD1 for D (6 bases). This CDR3 has 15 residues. Germline V CDR1 and CDR2: MNHNY, SVGAGI (reference sequence). V lost 2 bases, J lost 4 bases, and 14 bases lay in between. The CDR3 here is CASSYLGQPGETQYF. CDR3 sequence (DNA): TGTGCCAGCAGTTACCTTGGACAGCCCGGAGAGACCCAGTACTTC.

The V gene is TRBV28, the J gene TRBJ1-2; D is unresolved. CDR3 length: 13 amino acids. Germline assignment: CDR1 MDHEN and CDR2 SYDVKM. The V and J ends lost 7 bases and 2 bases respectively, with 11 bases between them. CDR3 region: CASTQVPNYGYTF. The CDR3, as DNA: TGTGCCAGCACCCAGGTCCCGAACTATGGCTACACCTTC.